These T cell receptor beta chains were read from a single sample in a study of blood T cell repertoires in COVID-19. Clones were read by immunoSEQ multiplex PCR, and TCRdb kept only the in-frame ones, dropping some. The sample has around 250,000 clones; about four fifths are singletons. Sample: PBMCs or T cells enriched from blood (not recorded which). Receptors originate from a man aged 35 to 55 who had been exposed to COVID-19. Both conserved end residues are part of each CDR3. The D gene is left open where the match is weak. Size values are once, few and many counts, or a class for expanded clones, and some rows have none.

D,V,J,size,DNA,CDR3
.,TRBV25-1,TRBJ1-5,.,TGTGCCAGCAGTGAGGCGGGGGTGCATCAGCCCCAGCATTTT,CASSEAGVHQPQHF
.,TRBV23-1,TRBJ1-3,once,TGCGCCAGCAGTCAACCAGAACAAAGGGGAGGAAGGAGCGCCATATATTTT,CASSQPEQRGGRSAIYF
TRBD2,TRBV7-8,TRBJ2-1,.,TGTGCCAGCAGCAAGGAAGCGGGAGCCTACAATGAGCAGTTCTTC,CASSKEAGAYNEQFF
.,TRBV12-3/TRBV12-4,TRBJ2-3,.,TGTGCCAGCAGTTTTCGGGAGTCAGATACGCAGTATTTT,CASSFRESDTQYF
.,TRBV18,TRBJ1-4,.,TGTGCCAGCTCACCAGTGCAGGTCGGAAAACTGTTTTTT,CASSPVQVGKLFF
.,TRBV7-9,TRBJ1-1,.,TGTGCCAGCAGCGCGACACCAGGGGAATGGAACACTGAAGCTTTCTTT,CASSATPGEWNTEAFF
TRBD2,TRBV7-8,TRBJ2-3,.,TGTGCCAGCAGCTTAGTCGCTAGCGGGAATACGCAGTATTTT,CASSLVASGNTQYF
TRBD1,TRBV5-1,TRBJ1-6,.,TGCGCCAGCAGTTTGGAAGTGCAGGGGGAAGGTTCACCCCTCCACTTT,CASSLEVQGEGSPLHF
TRBD1,TRBV19,TRBJ2-7,once,TGTGCCAGTACCCTAACGGGACAGGGTGCCTACGAGCAGTACTTC,CASTLTGQGAYEQYF
.,TRBV7-3,TRBJ2-1,.,TGTGCCAGCAGCTTAAACGGGGAGAGTGGGAGGCGTTCTCTTGTTCGTCATGAGCAGTTCTTC,CASSLNGESGRRSLVRHEQFF
.,TRBV11-2,TRBJ2-7,.,TGTGCCAGCAGCTTGGATCTAGTAAGGCGTTTCGAGCAGTACTTC,CASSLDLVRRFEQYF
TRBD1,TRBV12-5,TRBJ2-1,.,TGTGCTAGTGGTTCGGGACAGGGGTTATCCGATGAGCAGTTCTTC,CASGSGQGLSDEQFF
TRBD2,TRBV18,TRBJ2-3,.,TGTGCCAGCTCACCTCTAGCGGGAGCCACAGATACGCAGTATTTT,CASSPLAGATDTQYF
.,TRBV11-3,TRBJ2-7,few,TGTGCCAGCAGCCCCACTCCCTTTCAAGAGCAGTACTTC,CASSPTPFQEQYF